The sequence of this T cell receptor beta chain was determined in a study of OX40 agonist ivuxolimab in advanced cancers. Turning to the study itself: Head and neck, renal cell, melanoma or hepatocellular carcinoma were the cancers that dose-escalation patients had.

The repertoire was sequenced with immunoSEQ multiplex PCR; TCRdb's copy has only in-frame clones and lacks some. The sample lists 100,000 or so clones, 70% to 90% occurring once. The CDR3 has 18 residues. Germline V gives CDR1 SGHVS, CDR2 FQNEAQ. V dropped 1 base and J dropped 0; count of bases not matched to a gene: 6. Points from the study as a whole: Dosing at 0.1 to 3.0 mg/kg was accompanied by clonal expansion of CD4+ and CD8+ blood T cells by week 6.

As concerns this clone: Its antigen is undetermined.

The receptor was isolated from an adult with an advanced solid tumor such as melanoma, head and neck, liver or kidney cancer. The chain joins TRBV7-8 to TRBJ2-6; 7 bases match TRBD1. Material: CD4+ or CD8+ T cells sorted from blood, obtained in a trial of the OX40 agonist ivuxolimab. The CDR3 region has the DNA TGTGCCAGCAGCTTAGGGGGACAGTCCCTCTCTGGGGCCAACGTCCTGACTTTC. It translates to CASSLGGQSLSGANVLTF.